These 3 T cell receptor beta chains originate from one sample sequenced in a study of blood T cells in healthy people across ages. For the second PCR, which ran for roughly 6 to 12 cycles, a sample-barcoded 5' primer and a J-beta primer mix were used. MiXCR, run by TCRdb on the 5' RACE reads, gives a single entry per CDR3 protein. The top ten hold around 21% of the sample, which has hundreds of thousands of distinct CDR3 sequences, under 45% seen once. Sequenced material: blood. These receptors were obtained from a man in his sixties in good health.

Only a few counts were recorded for this clonotype. The gene calls are TRBV29-1 and TRBJ1-2; D not certain. The CDR3 runs to 12 residues. The germline V gene has CDR1 SQVTM and CDR2 ANQGSEA. V lost 4 bases, J lost 4 bases, and 10 bases lay in between. The CDR3: CSVAPGSYGYTF. The CDR3 DNA reads as TGCAGCGTTGCTCCTGGGAGCTATGGCTACACCTTC.

The chain links TRBV20-1 to TRBJ2-5, with D hard to call. The J call could be wrong; TRBJ2-7 is a better fit for the DNA end. The CDR3 runs to 15 residues. Germline V CDR1 and CDR2: DFQATT, SNEGSKA (reference sequence). CDR3 nucleotide sequence: TGCAGTGCTAGAGATGGTCTCGGACCTAAGGGCGAGCAGTACTTC. Translating gives CSARDGLGPKGEQYF.

A single count supports this clonotype. CDR3 bases: TGTGCCAGCAGCTTGATTGGACAGATGGGATACACCTTC. This gives the protein CASSLIGQMGYTF. The chain uses TRBV11-2 and TRBJ1-2, with a weak D call TRBD1 (6 bases). V was cut by 3 bases and J by 11 bases, with 16 bases left in between. The CDR3 has 13 amino acids. Germline CDR1 SGHAT, CDR2 FQNNGV.